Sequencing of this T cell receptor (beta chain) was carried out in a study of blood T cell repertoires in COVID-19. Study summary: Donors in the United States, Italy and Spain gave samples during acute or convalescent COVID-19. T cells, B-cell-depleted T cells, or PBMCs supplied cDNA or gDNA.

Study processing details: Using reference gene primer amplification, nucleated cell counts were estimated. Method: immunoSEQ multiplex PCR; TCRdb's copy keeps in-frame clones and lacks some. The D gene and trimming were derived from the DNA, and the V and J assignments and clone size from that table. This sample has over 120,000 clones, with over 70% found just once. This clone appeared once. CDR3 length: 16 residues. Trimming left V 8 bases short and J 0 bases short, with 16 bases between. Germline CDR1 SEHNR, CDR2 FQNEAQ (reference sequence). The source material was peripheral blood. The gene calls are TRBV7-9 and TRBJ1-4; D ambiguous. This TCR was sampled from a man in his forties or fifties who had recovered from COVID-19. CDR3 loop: CASAQLRGATNEKLFF. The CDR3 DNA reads TGTGCCAGCGCACAACTCCGAGGCGCAACTAATGAAAAACTGTTTTTT.